This is a list of T cell receptor beta chains from one sample in a study of cytomegalovirus exposure and HLA in healthy donors. Sequencing used immunoSEQ multiplex PCR; TCRdb keeps in-frame clones, though not all of them. The data show 200,000 or so clones, approximately 88% seen once. The sample was PBMCs. The receptors here all came from a boy between 2 and 10 years old in good health and CMV-seronegative. CDR3s include the opening cysteine and the closing phenylalanine or tryptophan. D genes are given only for firm matches. The listing skips clone size in some rows; elsewhere it reads once, few, many or a size class.

>-|TRBV7-2|-|TRBJ2-5
CASSSQETQYF
TGTGCCAGCAGCTCTCAAGAGACCCAGTACTTC
>-|TRBV15|-|TRBJ1-1
CATSRDGRVLGFF
TGTGCCACCAGCAGAGATGGGAGGGTATTAGGTTTCTTT
>-|TRBV29-1|TRBD1|TRBJ1-3
CSVVGQGGGNTIYF
TGCAGCGTTGTGGGACAGGGAGGTGGAAACACCATATATTTT
>-|TRBV5-5|-|TRBJ2-2
CASSPGTGNTGELFF
TGTGCCAGCAGCCCCGGGACTGGGAACACCGGGGAGCTGTTTTTT
>-|TRBV7-6|-|TRBJ1-1
CASSLGRENTEAFF
TGTGCCAGCAGCTTAGGGCGGGAGAACACTGAAGCTTTCTTT
>once|TRBV4-1|TRBD2|TRBJ2-5
CASSQIAGTTQETQYF
TGCGCCAGCAGCCAAATCGCCGGGACTACGCAAGAGACCCAGTACTTC
>-|TRBV11-2|TRBD2|TRBJ2-5
CASSLGGRRGGETQYF
TGTGCCAGCAGCTTAGGTGGGAGGCGGGGGGGAGAGACCCAGTACTTC
>many|TRBV2|TRBD1|TRBJ2-7
CASKSDRSAYEQYF
TGTGCCAGCAAGTCGGACAGGTCGGCCTACGAGCAGTACTTC
>-|TRBV19|-|TRBJ1-1
CASSYSSVEAFF
TGTGCCAGTAGTTATTCCTCGGTCGAAGCTTTCTTT
>-|TRBV4-1|-|TRBJ1-1
CASSQDMTEAFF
TGCGCCAGCAGCCAAGATATGACTGAAGCTTTCTTT
>-|TRBV10-3|TRBD2|TRBJ2-2
CAISESFERGGGTGELFF
TGTGCCATCAGTGAGTCGTTCGAGCGGGGGGGCGGAACCGGGGAGCTGTTTTTT
>-|TRBV7-9|-|TRBJ2-7
CASSLAGAHYEQYF
TGTGCCAGCAGCTTAGCGGGGGCCCACTACGAGCAGTACTTC
>few|TRBV10-1|-|TRBJ1-1
CASSSVRNTEAFF
TGCGCCAGCAGTAGCGTCAGGAACACTGAAGCTTTCTTT
>-|TRBV19|TRBD2|TRBJ2-1
CASSITLAGGYNEQFF
TGTGCCAGTAGTATTACTTTAGCGGGAGGATACAATGAGCAGTTCTTC
>-|TRBV27|TRBD1|TRBJ2-1
CASSLGGQVSYNEQFF
TGTGCCAGCAGTTTAGGTGGACAGGTGTCCTACAATGAGCAGTTCTTC
>-|TRBV27|-|TRBJ1-2
CASSLQGGQLFYGYTF
TGTGCCAGCAGCCTTCAAGGAGGACAGCTTTTCTATGGCTACACCTTC
>-|TRBV6-1|TRBD2|TRBJ2-7
CASSGAGGYEQYF
TGTGCCAGCAGTGGGGCGGGGGGCTACGAGCAGTACTTC
>-|TRBV19|-|TRBJ1-5
CASMVGGGVQPQHF
TGTGCCAGTATGGTCGGGGGAGGGGTTCAGCCCCAGCATTTT
>once|TRBV18|TRBD1|TRBJ2-3
CASSPLGQGNTDTQYF
TGTGCCAGCTCACCATTAGGACAGGGGAACACAGATACGCAGTATTTT
>-|TRBV19|-|TRBJ1-1
CASTDRPMNTEAFF
TGTGCCAGTACCGACAGGCCGATGAACACTGAAGCTTTCTTT
>-|TRBV5-1|TRBD2|TRBJ2-1
CASSGTSGASVSYNEQFF
TGCGCCAGCAGCGGGACTAGCGGGGCGTCGGTCAGTTACAATGAGCAGTTCTTC
>-|TRBV29-1|-|TRBJ1-5
CSVLYSNQPQHF
TGCAGCGTCCTATATAGCAATCAGCCCCAGCATTTT
>-|TRBV5-1|TRBD1|TRBJ1-1
CASSPGQSTEAFF
TGCGCCAGCAGCCCGGGACAGAGCACTGAAGCTTTCTTT
>-|TRBV2|TRBD1|TRBJ2-1
CASSTGQAYNEQFF
TGTGCCAGCAGTACCGGACAGGCGTACAATGAGCAGTTCTTC
>-|TRBV12-5|-|TRBJ1-5
CASDPGFMPQHF
TGTGCTAGTGACCCAGGCTTTATGCCCCAGCATTTT
>-|TRBV6-1|-|TRBJ2-2
CASSESGFRAGELFF
TGTGCCAGCAGTGAGTCGGGTTTTCGTGCCGGGGAGCTGTTTTTT
>few|TRBV29-1|-|TRBJ1-4
CSVTGGPNEKLFF
TGCAGCGTTACTGGCGGTCCTAATGAAAAACTGTTTTTT